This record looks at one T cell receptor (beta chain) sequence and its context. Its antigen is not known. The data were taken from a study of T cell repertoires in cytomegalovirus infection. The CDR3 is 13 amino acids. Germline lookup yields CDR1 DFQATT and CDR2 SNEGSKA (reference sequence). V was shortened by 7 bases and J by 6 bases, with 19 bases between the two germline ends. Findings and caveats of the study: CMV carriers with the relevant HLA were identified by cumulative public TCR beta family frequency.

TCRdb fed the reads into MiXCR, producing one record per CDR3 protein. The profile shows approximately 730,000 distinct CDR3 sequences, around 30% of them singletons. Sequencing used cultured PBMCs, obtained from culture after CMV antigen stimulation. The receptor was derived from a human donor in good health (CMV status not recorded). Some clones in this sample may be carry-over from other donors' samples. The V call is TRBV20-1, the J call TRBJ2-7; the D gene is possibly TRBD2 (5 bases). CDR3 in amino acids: CSEGGVGLGEQYF. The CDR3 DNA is TGCAGTGAAGGAGGTGTGGGTCTTGGCGAGCAGTACTTC.